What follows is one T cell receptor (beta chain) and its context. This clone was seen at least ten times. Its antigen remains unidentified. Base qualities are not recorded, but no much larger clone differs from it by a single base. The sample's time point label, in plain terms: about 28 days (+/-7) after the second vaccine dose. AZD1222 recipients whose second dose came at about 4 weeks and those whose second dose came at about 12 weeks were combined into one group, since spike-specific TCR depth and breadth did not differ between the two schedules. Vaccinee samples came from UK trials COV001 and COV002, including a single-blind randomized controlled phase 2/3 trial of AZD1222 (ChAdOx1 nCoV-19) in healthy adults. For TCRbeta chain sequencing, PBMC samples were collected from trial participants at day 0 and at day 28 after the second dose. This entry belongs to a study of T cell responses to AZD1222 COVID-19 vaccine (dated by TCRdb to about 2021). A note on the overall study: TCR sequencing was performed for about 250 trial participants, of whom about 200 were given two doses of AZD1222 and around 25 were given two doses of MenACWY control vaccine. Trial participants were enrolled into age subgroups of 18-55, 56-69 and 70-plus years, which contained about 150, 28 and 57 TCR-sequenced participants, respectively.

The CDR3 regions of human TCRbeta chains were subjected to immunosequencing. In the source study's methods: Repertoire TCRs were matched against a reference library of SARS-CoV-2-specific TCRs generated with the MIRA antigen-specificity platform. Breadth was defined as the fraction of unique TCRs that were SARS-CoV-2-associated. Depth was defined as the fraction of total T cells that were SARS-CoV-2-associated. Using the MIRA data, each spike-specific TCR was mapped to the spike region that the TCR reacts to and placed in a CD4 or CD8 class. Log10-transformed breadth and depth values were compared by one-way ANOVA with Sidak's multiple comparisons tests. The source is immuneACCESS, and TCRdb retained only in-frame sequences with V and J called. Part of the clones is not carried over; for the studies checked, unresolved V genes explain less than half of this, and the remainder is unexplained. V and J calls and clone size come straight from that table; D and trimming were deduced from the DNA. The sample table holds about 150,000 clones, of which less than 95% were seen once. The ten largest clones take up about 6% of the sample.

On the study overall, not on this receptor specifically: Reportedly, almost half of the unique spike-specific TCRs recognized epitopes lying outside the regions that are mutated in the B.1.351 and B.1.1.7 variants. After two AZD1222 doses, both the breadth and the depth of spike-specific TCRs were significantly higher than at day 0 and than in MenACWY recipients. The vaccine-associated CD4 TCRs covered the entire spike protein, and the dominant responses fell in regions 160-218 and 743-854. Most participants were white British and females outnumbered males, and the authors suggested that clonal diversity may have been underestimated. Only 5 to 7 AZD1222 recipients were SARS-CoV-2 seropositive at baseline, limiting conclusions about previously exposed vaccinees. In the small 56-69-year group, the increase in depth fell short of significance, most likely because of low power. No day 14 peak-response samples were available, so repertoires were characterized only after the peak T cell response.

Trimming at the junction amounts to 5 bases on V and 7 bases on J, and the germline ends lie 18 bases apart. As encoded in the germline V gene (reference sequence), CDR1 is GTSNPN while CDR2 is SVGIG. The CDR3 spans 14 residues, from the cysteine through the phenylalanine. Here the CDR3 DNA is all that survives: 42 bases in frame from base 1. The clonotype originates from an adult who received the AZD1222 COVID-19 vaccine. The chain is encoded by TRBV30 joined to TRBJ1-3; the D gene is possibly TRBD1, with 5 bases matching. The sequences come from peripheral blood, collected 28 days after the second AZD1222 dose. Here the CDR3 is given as CAWDRGRGMNTIYF. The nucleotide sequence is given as TGTGCCTGGGATCGAGGAAGGGGAATGAACACCATATATTTT.